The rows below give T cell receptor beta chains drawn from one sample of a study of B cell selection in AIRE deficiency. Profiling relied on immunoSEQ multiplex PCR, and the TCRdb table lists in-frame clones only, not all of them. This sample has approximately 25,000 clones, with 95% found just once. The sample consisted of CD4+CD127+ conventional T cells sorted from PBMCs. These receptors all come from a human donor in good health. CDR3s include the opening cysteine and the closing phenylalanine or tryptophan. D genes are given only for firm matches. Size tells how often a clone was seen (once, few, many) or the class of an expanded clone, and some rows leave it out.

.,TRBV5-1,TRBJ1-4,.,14,TGCGCCAGCAGCTTGGGTCCGACTAATGAAAAACTGTTTTTT,CASSLGPTNEKLFF
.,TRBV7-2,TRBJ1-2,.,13,TGTGCCAGCAGCTTCCAGGGTCTCTATGGCTACACCTTC,CASSFQGLYGYTF
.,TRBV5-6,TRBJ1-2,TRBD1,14,TGTGCCAGCAGCTTGGACAGGGGGTTAGAAGGCTACACCTTC,CASSLDRGLEGYTF
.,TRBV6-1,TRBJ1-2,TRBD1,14,TGTGCCAGCAGTATCAGGGGGGACGACTATGGCTACACCTTC,CASSIRGDDYGYTF
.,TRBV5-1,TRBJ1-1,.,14,TGCGCCAGCGTTATAGTAGCGGGGCATCCTGAAGCTTTCTTT,CASVIVAGHPEAFF
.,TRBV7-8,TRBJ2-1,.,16,TGTGCCAGCAGCCCGCGGGACGCCACCTCCTACAATGAGCAGTTCTTC,CASSPRDATSYNEQFF
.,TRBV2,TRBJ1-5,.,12,TGTGCCAGCGGGGCAGGTTTTCAGCCCCAGCATTTT,CASGAGFQPQHF
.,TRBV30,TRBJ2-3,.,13,TGTGCCTGGAGCGGGGTCACGGGAGATACGCAGTATTTT,CAWSGVTGDTQYF
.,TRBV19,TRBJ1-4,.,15,TGTGCCAGTATTCCACGTCCAAACTACCATGAAAAACTGTTTTTT,CASIPRPNYHEKLFF
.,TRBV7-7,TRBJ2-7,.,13,TGTGCTAGCATCTTACGAGCAGACTACGAGCAGTACTTC,CASILRADYEQYF
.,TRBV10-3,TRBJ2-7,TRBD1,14,TGTGCCATCACCCCGGGACAGGAACCTTACGAGCAGTACTTC,CAITPGQEPYEQYF
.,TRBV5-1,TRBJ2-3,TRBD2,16,TGCGCCAGCAGCTCCGGACTAGCGGGGGCGGCAGATACGCAGTATTTT,CASSSGLAGAADTQYF
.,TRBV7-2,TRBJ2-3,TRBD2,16,TGTGCCAGCAGCTTATTGACTAGCGGGGGCACAGATACGCAGTATTTT,CASSLLTSGGTDTQYF
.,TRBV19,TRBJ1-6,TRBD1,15,TGTGCCAGTAGTATAGCTTACAGGGGTAATTCACCCCTCCACTTT,CASSIAYRGNSPLHF
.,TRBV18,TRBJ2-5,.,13,TGTGCCAGCTCACTATACAGGGAAGAGACCCAGTACTTC,CASSLYREETQYF
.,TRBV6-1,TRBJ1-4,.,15,TGTGCCAGCAGTGATCCAGGCGGGTGGAGTGAAAAACTGTTTTTT,CASSDPGGWSEKLFF
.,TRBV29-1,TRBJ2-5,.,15,TGCGGCGTTGAAGTCCCATCGGACTCCCAAGAGACCCAGTACTTC,CGVEVPSDSQETQYF
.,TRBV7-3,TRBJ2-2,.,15,TGTGCCAGCAGCTTAACCATCCAGTACGGCCGGGGAGCTGTTTTT,CASSLTIQYGRGAVF
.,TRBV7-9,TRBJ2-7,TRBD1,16,TGTGCCAGCAGGAAAATGGGACAGGGGGATTACTACGAGCAGTACTTC,CASRKMGQGDYYEQYF
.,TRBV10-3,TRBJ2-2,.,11,TGTGCCATCAGTGACGTTGGGGAGCTGTTTTTT,CAISDVGELFF
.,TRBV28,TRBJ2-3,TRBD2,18,TGTGCCAGCAGTTCCCCCCTTGGAGCGGGGGGGAGCACAGATACGCAGTATTTT,CASSSPLGAGGSTDTQYF
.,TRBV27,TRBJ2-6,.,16,TGTGCCAGCAGTTTATTATTAGGGGTTGGGGCCAACGTCCTGACTTTC,CASSLLLGVGANVLTF
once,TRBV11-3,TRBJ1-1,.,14,TGTGCCAGCAGCTTAGATGGGAGGAACACTGAAGCTTTCTTT,CASSLDGRNTEAFF
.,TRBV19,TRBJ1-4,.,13,TGTGCCAGTATCGGCAGGGGCGGTGAAAAACTGTTTTTT,CASIGRGGEKLFF
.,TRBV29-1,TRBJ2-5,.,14,TGCAGCGTTGAAGATCCCGGGGGCGGAGAGACCCAGTACTTC,CSVEDPGGGETQYF
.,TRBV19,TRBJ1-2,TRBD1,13,TGTGCCAGTAATACAGGGGGCGGATATGGCTACACCTTC,CASNTGGGYGYTF
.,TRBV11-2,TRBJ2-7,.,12,TGTGCCAGCAGCTCCGACACCTACGAGCAGTACTTC,CASSSDTYEQYF
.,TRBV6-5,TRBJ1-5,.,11,TGTGCCAGCAGGGGTAATCAGCCCCAGCATTTT,CASRGNQPQHF
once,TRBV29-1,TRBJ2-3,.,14,TGCAGCGGGAAAAGGACAAGAAGCACAGATACGCAGTATTTT,CSGKRTRSTDTQYF
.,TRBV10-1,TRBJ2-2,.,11,TGCGCCAGCAGTAGGACCGGGGAGCTGTTTTTT,CASSRTGELFF
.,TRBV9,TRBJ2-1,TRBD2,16,TGTGCCAGCAGCCCCCGAGAGGGCGGGAGGGCGGGTGAGCAGTTCTTC,CASSPREGGRAGEQFF
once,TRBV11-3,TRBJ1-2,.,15,TGTGCCAGCAGACCAATAGGGGGTTCCCCCCATGGCTACACCTTC,CASRPIGGSPHGYTF
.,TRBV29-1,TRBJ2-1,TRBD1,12,TGCAGCGTTGCCAATCAGGGGGATGAGCAGTTCTTC,CSVANQGDEQFF
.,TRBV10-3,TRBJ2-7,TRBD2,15,TGTGCCATCAGTGAGGGGGTGCCAGGGAGGGACGAGCAGTACTTC,CAISEGVPGRDEQYF
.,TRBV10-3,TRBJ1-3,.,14,TGTGCCATCAGTGAGTCCGTCAGGAGAAACACCATATATTTT,CAISESVRRNTIYF
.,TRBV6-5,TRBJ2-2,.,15,TGTGCCAGCAGACCAAGTTTCGGGAACACCGGGGAGCTGTTTTTT,CASRPSFGNTGELFF
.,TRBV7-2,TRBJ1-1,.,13,TGTGCCAGCAGCCGGGCGGTATGGACTGAAGCTTTCTTT,CASSRAVWTEAFF
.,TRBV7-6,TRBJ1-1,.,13,TGTGCCAGCAGCTACAGAAAAGGCACTGAAGCTTTCTTT,CASSYRKGTEAFF
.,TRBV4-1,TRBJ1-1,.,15,TGCGCCAGCAGACAGGGTGGCAGGATGAACACTGAAGCTTTCTTT,CASRQGGRMNTEAFF
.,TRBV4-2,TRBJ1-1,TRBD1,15,TGTGCCAGCAGCCAAGAGGGGGACAGGAACACTGAAGCTTTCTTT,CASSQEGDRNTEAFF
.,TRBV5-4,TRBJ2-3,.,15,TGTGCCAGCAGCTTGGAGTGGGGAACGCCAGATACGCAGTATTTT,CASSLEWGTPDTQYF
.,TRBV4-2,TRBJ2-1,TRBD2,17,TGTGCCAGCAGCCAAGAACTAGCGGGGGCATCCTACAATGAGCAGTTCTTC,CASSQELAGASYNEQFF
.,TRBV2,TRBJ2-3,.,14,TGTGCCAGCAACGTAGCGGCTAGCACAGATACGCAGTATTTT,CASNVAASTDTQYF
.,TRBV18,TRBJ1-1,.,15,TGTGCCAGCTCACCATCCACAGGTCGGAACGCTGAAGCTTTCTTT,CASSPSTGRNAEAFF
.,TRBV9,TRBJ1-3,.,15,TGTGCCAGCAGCCCCCTCGTAGGTTCTGGAAACACCATATATTTT,CASSPLVGSGNTIYF
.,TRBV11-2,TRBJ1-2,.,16,TGTGCCAGCAGCTTATACCTAAGGGCTGTCGACTATGGCTACACCTTC,CASSLYLRAVDYGYTF
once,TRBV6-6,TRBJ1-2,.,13,TGTGCCAGCAGTTACTTGGTCAAGGGTGGCTACACCTTC,CASSYLVKGGYTF
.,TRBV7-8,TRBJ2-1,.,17,TGTGCCAGCAGCTTAGTGTTTTATGGGGGTACCTACAATGAGCAGTTCTTC,CASSLVFYGGTYNEQFF
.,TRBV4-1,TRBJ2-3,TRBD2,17,TGCGCCAGCAGCCACGGGACTAGCGGGGGCTACACAGATACGCAGTATTTT,CASSHGTSGGYTDTQYF
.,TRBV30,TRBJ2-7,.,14,TGTGCCTGGAGTATTGGGGGGCTCTCCTACGAGCAGTACTTC,CAWSIGGLSYEQYF
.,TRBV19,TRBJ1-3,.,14,TGTGCCACCAAGACTCTCACCTCTGGAAACACCATATATTTT,CATKTLTSGNTIYF
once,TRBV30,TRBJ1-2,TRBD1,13,TGTGCCTGGAGTGTACCCAGGGGGTATGGCTACACCTTC,CAWSVPRGYGYTF
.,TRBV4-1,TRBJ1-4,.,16,TGCGCCAGCAGTTCCCGCGGGGGTCTGCCAAATGAAAAACTGTTTTTT,CASSSRGGLPNEKLFF
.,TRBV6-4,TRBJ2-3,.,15,TGTGCCAGCAGTGAATGGGGAAGAGGGCCAGATACGCAGTATTTT,CASSEWGRGPDTQYF
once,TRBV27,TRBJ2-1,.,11,TGTGCCAGCAGTCTCCGACATAAAGGTTTCTTC,CASSLRHKGFF
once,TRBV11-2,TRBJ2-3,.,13,TGTGCCAGCAGCTTAGACTGGACAGATACGCAGTATTTT,CASSLDWTDTQYF
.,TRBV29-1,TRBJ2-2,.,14,TGCAGCGCGAGACGGGACTCTTACACCGGGGAGCTGTTTTTT,CSARRDSYTGELFF